This T cell receptor beta chain derives from a study of CD8 T cells in ankylosing spondylitis. Findings of the study overall: Seemingly characteristic of ankylosing spondylitis blood was a TCR beta motif consisting of under ten highly homologous variants. Disease-associated clonotypes exhibited CD8+ identity and were relatively infrequent in peripheral blood. Significant enrichment of disease-linked clones was reported in matched ankylosing spondylitis synovial fluid.

This clonotype was picked up many times. Its antigen is not identified. Making the TCR beta libraries involved quantitative 5'-RACE with molecular barcodes. TCRdb re-analysed the 5' RACE reads in MiXCR, keeping a single row per CDR3 protein. The sample lists some 70,000 distinct CDR3 sequences; 5.3% were seen once. CDR3 size: 15 residues. Trimming stripped 1 base from V and 3 bases from J, with 9 bases between. Germline V gene sequence: CDR1 MDHEN, CDR2 SYDVKM. The clonotype originates from a male donor with ankylosing spondylitis or in good health (not recorded which). The chain carries TRBV28 and TRBJ1-4; D uncertain. Sequenced sample: blood, either unsorted or a sorted T cell fraction (not recorded which). CDR3 residues: CASSLLGPANEKLFF. The CDR3 DNA sequence: TGTGCCAGCAGTTTATTGGGCCCAGCTAATGAAAAACTGTTTTTT.